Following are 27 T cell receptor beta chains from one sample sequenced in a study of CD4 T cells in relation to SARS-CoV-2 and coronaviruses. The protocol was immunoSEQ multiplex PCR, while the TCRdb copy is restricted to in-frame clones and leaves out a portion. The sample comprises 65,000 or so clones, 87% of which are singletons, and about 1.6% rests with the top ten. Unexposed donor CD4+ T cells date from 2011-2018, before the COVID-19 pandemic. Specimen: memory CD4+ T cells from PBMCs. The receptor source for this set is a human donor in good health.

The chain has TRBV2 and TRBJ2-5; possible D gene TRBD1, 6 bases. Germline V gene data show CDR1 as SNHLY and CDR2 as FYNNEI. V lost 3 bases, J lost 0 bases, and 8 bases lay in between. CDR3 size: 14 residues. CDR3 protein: CASSDRTDQETQYF. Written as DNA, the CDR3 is TGTGCCAGCAGTGACCGGACAGACCAAGAGACCCAGTACTTC.

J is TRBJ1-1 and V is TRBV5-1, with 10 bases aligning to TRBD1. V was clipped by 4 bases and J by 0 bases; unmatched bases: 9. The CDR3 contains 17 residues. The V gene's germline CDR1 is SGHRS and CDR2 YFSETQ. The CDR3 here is CASSIDRGRRMNTEAFF. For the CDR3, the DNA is TGCGCCAGCAGCATTGACAGGGGGCGGAGGATGAACACTGAAGCTTTCTTT.

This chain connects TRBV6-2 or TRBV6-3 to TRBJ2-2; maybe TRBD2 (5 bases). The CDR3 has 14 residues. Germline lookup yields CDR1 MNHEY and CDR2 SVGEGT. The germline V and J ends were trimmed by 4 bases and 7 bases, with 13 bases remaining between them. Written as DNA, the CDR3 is TGTGCCAGCAGTTCAGCCTTAGAGGGCGGGGAGCTGTTTTTT. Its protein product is CASSSALEGGELFF.

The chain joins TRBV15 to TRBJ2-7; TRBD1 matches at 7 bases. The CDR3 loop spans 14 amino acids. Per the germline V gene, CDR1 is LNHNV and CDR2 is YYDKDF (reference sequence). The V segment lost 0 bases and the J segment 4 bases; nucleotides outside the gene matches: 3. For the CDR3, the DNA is TGTGCCACCAGCAGAGAATTACAGGGGTACGAGCAGTACTTC. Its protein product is CATSRELQGYEQYF.

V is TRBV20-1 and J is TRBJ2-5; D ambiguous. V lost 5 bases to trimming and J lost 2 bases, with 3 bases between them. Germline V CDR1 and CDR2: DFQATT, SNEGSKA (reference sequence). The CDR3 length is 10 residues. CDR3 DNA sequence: TGCAGTGCTGCACAAGAGACCCAGTACTTC. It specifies CSAAQETQYF.

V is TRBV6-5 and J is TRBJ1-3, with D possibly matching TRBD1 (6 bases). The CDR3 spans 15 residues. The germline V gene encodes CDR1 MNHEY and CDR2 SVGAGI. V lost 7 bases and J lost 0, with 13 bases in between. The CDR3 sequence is CASNFGQHSGNTIYF. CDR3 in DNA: TGTGCCAGCAACTTTGGACAGCACTCTGGAAACACCATATATTTT.

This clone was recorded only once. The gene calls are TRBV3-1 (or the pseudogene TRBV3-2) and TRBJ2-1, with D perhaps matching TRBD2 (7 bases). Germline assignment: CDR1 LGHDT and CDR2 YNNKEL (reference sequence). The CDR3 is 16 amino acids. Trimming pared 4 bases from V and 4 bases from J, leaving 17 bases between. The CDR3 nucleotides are TGTGCCAGCAGCCTCATGGGGGGGAGGGGGTACAATGAGCAGTTCTTC. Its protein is CASSLMGGRGYNEQFF.

CDR3 amino acids: CASSSTIGNTGELFF. The CDR3 DNA is TGTGCCAGCAGCTCGACCATAGGGAACACCGGGGAGCTGTTTTTT. The chain couples TRBV5-4 to TRBJ2-2; no clear D gene. Looked up from germline, CDR1 is SGHNT and CDR2 is YYREEE (reference sequence). Trimming cost V 3 bases and J 1 base, with 10 bases left between them. The CDR3 is made up of 15 amino acids.

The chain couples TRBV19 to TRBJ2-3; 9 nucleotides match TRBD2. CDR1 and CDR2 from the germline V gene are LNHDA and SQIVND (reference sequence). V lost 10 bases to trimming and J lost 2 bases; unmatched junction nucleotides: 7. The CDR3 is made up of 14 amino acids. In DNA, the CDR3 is TGTGCCACCGGGGGACTAGCCTCCACAGATACGCAGTATTTT. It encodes CATGGLASTDTQYF.

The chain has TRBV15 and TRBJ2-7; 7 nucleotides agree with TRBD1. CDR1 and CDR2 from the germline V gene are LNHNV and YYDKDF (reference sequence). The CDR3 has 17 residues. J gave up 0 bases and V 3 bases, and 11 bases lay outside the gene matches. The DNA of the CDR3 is TGTGCCACCAGCAGGGCCCTAGGGGGCCTCATCTCCTACGAGCAGTACTTC. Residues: CATSRALGGLISYEQYF.

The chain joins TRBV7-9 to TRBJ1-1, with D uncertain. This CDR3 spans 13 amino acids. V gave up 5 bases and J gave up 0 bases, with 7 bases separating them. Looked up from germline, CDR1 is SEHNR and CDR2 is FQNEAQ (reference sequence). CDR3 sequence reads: CASSRDLNTEAFF. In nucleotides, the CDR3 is TGTGCCAGCAGCAGAGACTTGAACACTGAAGCTTTCTTT.

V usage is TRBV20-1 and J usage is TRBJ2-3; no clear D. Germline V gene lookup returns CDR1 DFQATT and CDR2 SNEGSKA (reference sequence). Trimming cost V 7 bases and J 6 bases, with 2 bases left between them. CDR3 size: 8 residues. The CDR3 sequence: CSDDTQYF. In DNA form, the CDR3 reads TGCAGTGACGATACGCAGTATTTT.

Here the CDR3 reads CVTRAQRGSLEQYF. The CDR3 nucleotides read TGTGTCACGAGGGCCCAGCGGGGATCCCTCGAGCAGTACTTC. V gene TRBV28 combines with J gene TRBJ2-7; 7 nucleotides line up with TRBD2. The CDR3 totals 14 residues. CDR1 and CDR2 from the germline V gene are MDHEN and SYDVKM.

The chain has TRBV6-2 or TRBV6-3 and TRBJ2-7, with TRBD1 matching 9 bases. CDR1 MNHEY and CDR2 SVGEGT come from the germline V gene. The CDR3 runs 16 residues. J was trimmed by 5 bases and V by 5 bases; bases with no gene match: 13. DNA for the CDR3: TGTGCCAGCAGTCCCAGGGGCGGGACAGGGTCTCACGAGCAGTACTTC. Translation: CASSPRGGTGSHEQYF.

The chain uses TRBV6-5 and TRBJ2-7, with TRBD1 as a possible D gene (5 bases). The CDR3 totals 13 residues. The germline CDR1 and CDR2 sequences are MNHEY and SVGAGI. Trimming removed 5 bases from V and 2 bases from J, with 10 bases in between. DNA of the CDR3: TGTGCCAGCAGTACCCAGGGTCCCTACGAGCAGTACTTC. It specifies CASSTQGPYEQYF.

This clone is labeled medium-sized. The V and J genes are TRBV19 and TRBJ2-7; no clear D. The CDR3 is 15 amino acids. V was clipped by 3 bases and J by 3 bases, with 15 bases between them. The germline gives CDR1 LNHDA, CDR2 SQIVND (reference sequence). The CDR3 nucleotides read TGTGCCAGTAGTATCGGTGGCAGTAAAAGCTACGAGCAGTACTTC. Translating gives CASSIGGSKSYEQYF.

In DNA form, the CDR3 reads TGTGCCAGCAGACTGGACAGTCCCAATTCACCCCTCCACTTT. Its translation: CASRLDSPNSPLHF. The chain is built from TRBV2 and TRBJ1-6; D may be TRBD1 (6 bases). V was clipped by 6 bases and J by 7 bases, with 13 bases between them. The CDR3 has 14 amino acids. From germline, CDR1 is SNHLY and CDR2 FYNNEI.

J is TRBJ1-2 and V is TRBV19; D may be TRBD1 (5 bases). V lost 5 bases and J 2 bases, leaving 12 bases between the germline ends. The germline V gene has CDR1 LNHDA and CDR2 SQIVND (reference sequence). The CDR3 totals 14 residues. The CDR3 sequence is CASSRLTANYGYTF. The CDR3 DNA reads TGTGCCAGTAGTCGATTGACAGCGAACTATGGCTACACCTTC.

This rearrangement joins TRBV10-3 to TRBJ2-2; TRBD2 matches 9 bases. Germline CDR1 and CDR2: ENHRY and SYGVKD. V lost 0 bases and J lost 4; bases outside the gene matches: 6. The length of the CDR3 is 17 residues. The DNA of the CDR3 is TGTGCCATCAGTGAGTCCGTACTAGCGGGTGGCACCGGGGAGCTGTTTTTT. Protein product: CAISESVLAGGTGELFF.

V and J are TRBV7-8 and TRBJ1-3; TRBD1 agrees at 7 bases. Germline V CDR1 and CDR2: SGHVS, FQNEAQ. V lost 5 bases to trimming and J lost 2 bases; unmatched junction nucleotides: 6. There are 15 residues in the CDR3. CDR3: CASSARQGTGNTIYF. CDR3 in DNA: TGTGCCAGCAGCGCCCGACAGGGAACTGGAAACACCATATATTTT.

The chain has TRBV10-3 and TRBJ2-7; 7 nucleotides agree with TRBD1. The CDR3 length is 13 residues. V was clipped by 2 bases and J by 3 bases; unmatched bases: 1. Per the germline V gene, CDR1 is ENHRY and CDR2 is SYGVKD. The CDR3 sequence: CAISEGQVYEQYF. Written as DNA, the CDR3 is TGTGCCATCAGTGAGGGACAGGTCTACGAGCAGTACTTC.

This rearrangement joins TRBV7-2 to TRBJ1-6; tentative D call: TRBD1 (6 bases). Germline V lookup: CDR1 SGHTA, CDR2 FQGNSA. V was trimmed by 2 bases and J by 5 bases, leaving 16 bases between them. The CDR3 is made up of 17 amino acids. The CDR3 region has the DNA TGTGCCAGCAGCTTAAGGGCCCCCACAGGGAATAATTCACCCCTCCACTTT. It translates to CASSLRAPTGNNSPLHF.

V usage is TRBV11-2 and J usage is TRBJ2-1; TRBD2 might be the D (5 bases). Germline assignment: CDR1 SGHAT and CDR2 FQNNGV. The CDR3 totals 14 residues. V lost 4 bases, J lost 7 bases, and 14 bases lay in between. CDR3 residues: CASSSSLESNEQFF. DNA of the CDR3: TGTGCCAGCAGCTCATCACTAGAATCAAATGAGCAGTTCTTC.

CDR3 DNA sequence: TGTGCCAGCAGCCAAGCGGGGGGCGGTCACTACGAGCAGTACTTC. The encoded protein is CASSQAGGGHYEQYF. The chain joins TRBV14 to TRBJ2-7; maybe TRBD2 (7 bases). The V gene lost 1 base and the J gene lost 3 bases, with 13 bases spanning the gap. The CDR3 runs 15 residues. CDR1 is SGHDN, CDR2 FVKESK, per germline.

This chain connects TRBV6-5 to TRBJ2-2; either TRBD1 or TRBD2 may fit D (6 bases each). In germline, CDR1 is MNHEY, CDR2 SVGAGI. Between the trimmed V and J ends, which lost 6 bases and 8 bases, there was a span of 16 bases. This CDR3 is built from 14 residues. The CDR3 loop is CASSGSRGTGELFF. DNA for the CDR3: TGTGCCAGCAGCGGGAGCAGGGGTACGGGGGAGCTGTTTTTT.

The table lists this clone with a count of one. CDR3 in amino acids: CASSLSGIPTGELFF. The CDR3 DNA sequence: TGTGCCAGCAGTCTCTCAGGGATCCCAACCGGGGAGCTGTTTTTT. This sequence joins TRBV27 and TRBJ2-2; possibly TRBD1 for D (5 bases). V gave up 5 bases and J gave up 5 bases, with 15 bases separating them. The CDR3 runs to 15 residues. The germline CDR1 and CDR2 sequences are MNHEY and SMNVEV (reference sequence).

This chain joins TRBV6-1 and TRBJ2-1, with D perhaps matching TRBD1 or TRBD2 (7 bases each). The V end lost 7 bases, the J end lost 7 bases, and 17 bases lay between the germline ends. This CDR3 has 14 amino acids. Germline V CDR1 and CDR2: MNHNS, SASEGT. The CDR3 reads CASINRQGGNEQFF. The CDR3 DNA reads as TGTGCCAGCATCAATCGCCAGGGGGGGAATGAGCAGTTCTTC.